This T cell receptor beta chain was profiled in a study of T cells in Graves' hyperthyroidism and ophthalmopathy. Findings and limits, study-wide: A model built on 13 V-J features separated ophthalmopathy from stable hyperthyroidism. Clonotypes that were expanded in thyroid above 0.001 mostly appeared in blood too.

Patients with ophthalmopathy all had a Clinical Activity Score of at least 3, a NOSPECS grade of at least 4 and duration under 3 months. Every diagnosis used clinical symptoms, serum thyroxine and TRAb, thyroid ultrasound and orbital computed tomography. This clonotype was seen many times. As yet, its antigen is unknown. Using RNA transcripts as the source, TCR beta CDR3 regions were amplified. HTBI primers drove first-round RT-PCR of the TCR CDR3. One entry per CDR3 protein, called by TCRdb with MiXCR from the multiplex PCR reads. Of around 620,000 distinct CDR3 sequences in the sample, 13% to 15% were seen once. Germline V lookup: CDR1 SGHRS, CDR2 YFSETQ. J was trimmed by 1 base and V by 0 bases; bases with no gene match: 2. This CDR3 contains 16 residues.

This chain uses TRBV5-1 with TRBJ2-1; 9 positions agree with TRBD1. The source of this sequence is a woman between 18 and 30 years old with Graves' ophthalmopathy. The specimen was blood. CDR3 coding DNA: TGCGCCAGCAGCTTGGCGGGACAGGGTTCCTACAATGAGCAGTTCTTC. Encoded protein: CASSLAGQGSYNEQFF.